These 21 T cell receptor beta chains originate from one sample sequenced in a study of cytomegalovirus exposure and HLA in healthy donors (dated by TCRdb to about 2017). The library was produced with the immunoSEQ multiplex PCR assay. For the multiplex PCR, a mixture combining 60 forward primers for TCR Vbeta segments and 13 reverse primers for TCR Jbeta segments was used. The table was pulled from immuneACCESS by TCRdb, which kept in-frame rearrangements only. Such tables lose some clones; where checked, under half of the loss comes from unresolved V genes, and the rest has no known cause. This sample is represented by around 150,000 clones; roughly three quarters of them were singletons. In total, the top ten clones hold 7.1% of the sample. The sequenced material came from PBMCs. Source of these receptors: a man aged 35 to 55 in good health and CMV-seropositive.

The chain couples TRBV6-6 to TRBJ1-5; the D is unclear. Germline V gene sequence: CDR1 MNHNY, CDR2 SVGAGI (reference sequence). The V end lost 0 bases, the J end lost 3 bases, and 9 bases lay between the germline ends. This CDR3 region has 15 residues. The CDR3, as DNA: TGTGCCAGCAGTTACTCTTCCGGGTCCAATCAGCCCCAGCATTTT. It yields the protein CASSYSSGSNQPQHF.

Turning to this clone: The sample carries other DNA sequences with the same CDR3. This chain joins TRBV7-9 and TRBJ1-2, with a possible D match to TRBD1 (5 bases). CDR3 length: 15 amino acids. In germline, CDR1 is SEHNR, CDR2 FQNEAQ (reference sequence). V lost 5 bases to trimming and J lost 2 bases, with 15 bases between them. CDR3 nucleotides: TGTGCCAGCAGCCCCGGGCGGGGCAGCAACTATGGCTACACCTTC. Protein product: CASSPGRGSNYGYTF.

The rearrangement links TRBV7-9 to TRBJ1-2; 10 bases line up with TRBD1. Per germline, CDR1 SEHNR and CDR2 FQNEAQ (reference sequence). This CDR3 has 15 amino acids. With V trimmed by 1 base and J by 7 bases, 6 bases remained unmatched. CDR3 sequence reads: CASSLGGTGDSGYTF. As DNA, the CDR3 is TGTGCCAGCAGCTTAGGAGGGACAGGGGATTCTGGCTACACCTTC.

V gene TRBV6-5 combines with J gene TRBJ2-5; D call uncertain. Germline CDR1 is MNHEY and CDR2 is SVGAGI. The CDR3 runs to 14 residues. Trimming pared 0 bases from V and 1 base from J, leaving 6 bases between. CDR3 DNA: TGTGCCAGCAGTTACTCTCCCTTCCAAGAGACCCAGTACTTC. Protein sequence: CASSYSPFQETQYF.

The chain has TRBV5-1 and TRBJ2-5; TRBD2 agrees at 8 bases. The CDR3 is 15 residues long. Unmatched junction bases numbered 4, after V lost 2 bases and J lost 1 base. Germline V gene lookup returns CDR1 SGHRS and CDR2 YFSETQ. CDR3 DNA: TGCGCCAGCAGCTTCGGGGGGGGCCTCCAAGAGACCCAGTACTTC. It codes for CASSFGGGLQETQYF.

This clone was detected only once. The chain joins TRBV19 to TRBJ1-6, with D perhaps matching TRBD1 (6 bases). CDR1 is LNHDA and CDR2 is SQIVND in the germline V gene (reference sequence). The CDR3 is 15 amino acids. Between the trimmed V and J ends, which lost 7 bases and 7 bases, there was a span of 17 bases. This chain's CDR3 is CASMVVGAGNSPLHF. Written as DNA, the CDR3 is TGTGCCAGTATGGTTGTGGGGGCAGGAAATTCACCCCTCCACTTT.

This clone was recorded only once. J is TRBJ1-6 and V is TRBV7-3, with a possible D match to TRBD1 (5 bases). The CDR3 runs 15 residues. The germline V gene encodes CDR1 SGHTA and CDR2 FQGTGA. Deletions cut 6 bases from V and 7 bases from J, with 16 bases between. This CDR3 is CASSSGVIANSPLHF. The CDR3 DNA sequence: TGTGCCAGCAGTTCGGGGGTAATCGCCAATTCACCCCTCCACTTT. The full variable domain, with the rest looked up from reference TRBV7-3 and TRBJ1-6, is GAGVSQTPSNKVTEKGKYVELRCDPISGHTALYWYRQSLGQGPEFLIYFQGTGAADDSGLPNDRFFAVRPEGSVSTLKIQRTERGDSAVYLCASSSGVIANSPLHFGNGTRLTVT.

The chain combines TRBV10-3 with TRBJ1-2, with D possibly matching TRBD1 (6 bases). The germline V gene encodes CDR1 ENHRY and CDR2 SYGVKD. V was clipped by 5 bases and J by 6 bases, with 16 bases between them. The CDR3 runs 14 residues. CDR3 sequence reads: CAISQGLRVDGYTF. The CDR3 DNA reads as TGTGCCATCAGTCAGGGGCTCCGGGTCGATGGCTACACCTTC.

This chain connects TRBV5-4 to TRBJ2-5, with a tentative D call TRBD2 (5 bases). Trimming pared 1 base from V and 2 bases from J, leaving 9 bases between. The CDR3 totals 14 residues. Per germline, CDR1 SGHNT and CDR2 YYREEE (reference sequence). CDR3 nucleotides: TGTGCCAGCAGCTTGATCCGACTACAAGAGACCCAGTACTTC. Amino acids: CASSLIRLQETQYF.

The rearrangement joins TRBV7-2 to TRBJ1-6; TRBD1 agrees at 7 bases. CDR3 length: 17 amino acids. Trimming took 0 bases from V and 6 from J; bases not matched to a gene: 8. CDR1 is SGHTA, CDR2 FQGNSA, per germline. CDR3 amino acids: CASSLAGAQGVNSPLHF. The CDR3 nucleotides are TGTGCCAGCAGCTTAGCGGGGGCCCAGGGGGTTAATTCACCCCTCCACTTT.

The CDR3 here is CARGEGATNEKLFF. CDR3 nucleotide sequence: TGTGCTCGAGGGGAGGGCGCAACTAATGAAAAACTGTTTTTT. J is TRBJ1-4 and V is TRBV30; tentative D call: TRBD1 (5 bases). Germline CDR1 and CDR2: GTSNPN and SVGIG (reference sequence). The CDR3 runs 14 residues.

The chain is built from TRBV4-3 and TRBJ2-3, with no clear D. From germline, CDR1 is LGHNA and CDR2 YSLEER. The CDR3 has 18 residues. The germline V and J ends were trimmed by 0 bases and 0 bases, with 16 bases remaining between them. DNA for the CDR3: TGCGCCAGCAGCCAAGACAGATTCCGGGTGCCTAGCACAGATACGCAGTATTTT. Amino acids: CASSQDRFRVPSTDTQYF.

The chain is built from TRBV6-6 and TRBJ1-2; maybe TRBD1 (5 bases). Germline assignment: CDR1 MNHNY and CDR2 SVGAGI (reference sequence). The CDR3 contains 11 residues. V lost 9 bases to trimming and J lost 4 bases, with 9 bases between them. The CDR3 loop is CASRQLYGYTF. CDR3 coding DNA: TGTGCCAGTAGACAGCTCTATGGCTACACCTTC.

The J gene is TRBJ2-5, the V gene TRBV6-5; D is unresolved. Trimming left V 8 bases short and J 5 bases short, with 9 bases between. CDR3 size: 11 residues. Per the germline V gene, CDR1 is MNHEY and CDR2 is SVGAGI. In DNA form, the CDR3 reads TGTGCCAGCGGCTTAGCCGAGACCCAGTACTTC. Amino acids: CASGLAETQYF.

The chain is built from TRBV5-1 and TRBJ2-3, with TRBD1 as a possible D gene (6 bases). The CDR3 length is 14 residues. Germline CDR1 is SGHRS and CDR2 is YFSETQ. The V gene lost 2 bases and the J gene lost 6 bases, with 13 bases spanning the gap. The CDR3 loop reads CASSFGTPADTQYF. The CDR3 region has the DNA TGCGCCAGCAGCTTCGGGACACCCGCGGATACGCAGTATTTT.

The chain couples TRBV19 to TRBJ1-2, with D possibly matching TRBD1 (5 bases). The CDR3 has 13 residues. Trimming shortened V by 7 bases and J by 4 bases, and 13 bases separated the two germline ends. The V gene's germline CDR1 is LNHDA and CDR2 SQIVND (reference sequence). The CDR3 DNA follows: TGTGCCAGTACCCCAAGACAGTCCTATGGCTACACCTTC. Protein: CASTPRQSYGYTF.

Worth noting for this clone: One end of the junction fails to match germline, which may point to a read error. The chain combines TRBV7-7 with TRBJ2-2; D is unresolved. The CDR3 sequence is 13 residues long. Germline V gene data show CDR1 as SSHAT and CDR2 as FNYEAQ (reference sequence). This CDR3 reads CASSLMNTGELFF. The CDR3 nucleotides are TGTGCTAGCAGCCTTATGAACACCGGGGAGCTGTTTTTT.

The V and J genes are TRBV19 and TRBJ2-7, with no clear D. The CDR3 is 16 amino acids. Germline CDR1 is LNHDA and CDR2 is SQIVND (reference sequence). Trimming pared 3 bases from V and 3 bases from J, leaving 18 bases between. This chain's CDR3 is CASSIGSGIESYEQYF. The CDR3 DNA reads as TGTGCCAGTAGTATTGGGTCAGGCATCGAGAGCTACGAGCAGTACTTC.

The chain is built from TRBV10-3 and TRBJ1-5, with D perhaps matching TRBD1 (5 bases). Germline V CDR1 and CDR2: ENHRY, SYGVKD. Trimming removed 0 bases from V and 1 base from J, with 10 bases in between. The CDR3 contains 16 residues. In DNA, the CDR3 is TGTGCCATCAGTGAGTCAGGGGTCTTAAGCAATCAGCCCCAGCATTTT. Protein product: CAISESGVLSNQPQHF.

This clone was picked up one time. The rearrangement links TRBV12-5 to TRBJ2-1; the D is unclear. V gave up 1 base and J gave up 6 bases, with 10 bases separating them. This CDR3 contains 14 residues. CDR1 LGHNT and CDR2 FRNRAP come from the germline V gene. CDR3 amino acids: CASGLEARGNEQFF. In DNA, the CDR3 is TGTGCTAGTGGTTTGGAGGCGAGAGGCAATGAGCAGTTCTTC.

This clone came up once. The chain carries TRBV5-6 and TRBJ1-1; the D is unclear. The CDR3 contains 14 residues. Per the germline V gene, CDR1 is SGHDT and CDR2 is YYEEEE. V lost 4 bases and J lost 3, with 13 bases in between. The CDR3 spells CASSKVGVDTEAFF. The CDR3 DNA is TGTGCCAGCAGCAAGGTCGGAGTTGACACTGAAGCTTTCTTT.